The rows below give T cell receptor beta chains drawn from one sample of a study of human versus mouse CDR3 diversity and MHC coevolution. Using immunoSEQ multiplex PCR, the repertoire was profiled, and TCRdb retains in-frame clones only, with some absent. The sample contains about 77,000 clones, under 95% of which appear only once. The sequencing input was naive CD4+ T cells from blood. The receptors originated from a person aged 25 to 69 in good health. The CDR3 runs from the conserved cysteine through the conserved F or W.

j_gene,v_gene,CDR3aa
TRBJ1-1,TRBV18,CASSPTGPTGAFF
TRBJ2-1,TRBV27,CASRGTLPYNEQFF
TRBJ1-5,TRBV6-5,CASSYARTGGQPQHF
TRBJ2-3,TRBV6-4,CASRPDFLAGDGTDTQYF
TRBJ1-5,TRBV30,CAWSDRGPNQPQHF
TRBJ2-1,TRBV25-1,CASSEGSSSYNEQFF
TRBJ2-1,TRBV5-1,CASSWKREGGNEQFF
TRBJ2-3,TRBV7-9,CASSLAGGSDTQYF
TRBJ2-1,TRBV5-1,CASSLESLAASPMFF
TRBJ1-4,TRBV7-6,CASSRPGKGEGKLFF
TRBJ1-5,TRBV19,CASSGQGLSNQPQHF
TRBJ1-1,TRBV5-1,CASSGIQGMNTEAFF
TRBJ2-5,TRBV29-1,CSVEDLRTGAQETQYF
TRBJ2-5,TRBV30,CAWSPRLGRPPRETQYF
TRBJ2-5,TRBV2,CASREATQYF
TRBJ1-5,TRBV7-2,CASSPRQGFQPQHF
TRBJ1-2,TRBV29-1,CSVVDGSGQGAIGYTF
TRBJ1-2,TRBV5-1,CASSQDGSGGYTF
TRBJ1-1,TRBV18,CASSPDRVGTEAFF
TRBJ1-4,TRBV5-1,CASGAGTNEKLFF
TRBJ2-3,TRBV18,CASSGEGRDTQYF
TRBJ2-5,TRBV5-4,CASSPFVGAGGETQYF
TRBJ2-3,TRBV4-1,CASSRTGGGPDTQYF
TRBJ2-2,TRBV10-1,CASQGGSLTGELFF
TRBJ2-5,TRBV5-1,CASSPNFETQYF
TRBJ2-3,TRBV7-9,CASSTRGDSDTQYF
TRBJ2-1,TRBV19,CASTPRGSYNEQFF
TRBJ1-2,TRBV5-1,CASSLQGADYGYTF
TRBJ1-2,TRBV19,CASSMGLNINYGYTF
TRBJ1-1,TRBV5-1,CASSLDRGGRAGNTEAFF
TRBJ2-5,TRBV18,CASSSLPAQETQYF
TRBJ2-5,TRBV6-1,CASSASAIGETQYF
TRBJ1-2,TRBV5-1,CASSSQGANYGYTF
TRBJ1-4,TRBV30,CAWSVGPYEKLFF
TRBJ2-6,TRBV27,CASSRPSGASGANVLTF
TRBJ2-2,TRBV10-1,CASSDRVGTGELFF
TRBJ1-1,TRBV6-1,CASSGEVTAFF
TRBJ1-5,TRBV30,CAWSGTVSNQPQHF
TRBJ2-7,TRBV7-9,CASSPTWDPGGQYF
TRBJ2-3,TRBV25-1,CASSDRGTSTDTQYF
TRBJ2-4,TRBV6-1,CASSDLQVIIQYF
TRBJ1-2,TRBV30,CAWSVNWQGVNYGYTF
-,TRBV5-4,CASSLGGAVESEQYF
TRBJ2-5,TRBV19,CASSIAAGGQETQYF